This T cell receptor (beta chain) originates from a study of T cells in Graves' hyperthyroidism and ophthalmopathy. TCR beta CDR3 sequences were amplified from RNA transcripts. An initial round of RT-PCR targeting the TCR CDR3 relied on the HTBI primer set. One entry per CDR3 protein, called by TCRdb with MiXCR from the multiplex PCR reads. Among 660,000 or so distinct CDR3 sequences, roughly 45% were seen once, and the ten largest hold 6.5% to 9%. Clinicians diagnosed patients from clinical symptoms, serum thyroxine and TRAb, thyroid ultrasound and orbital computed tomography. This clonotype was counted a few times. The antigen is not known. The CDR3 covers 14 residues. V shed 11 bases and J shed 0 bases, with 14 bases lying between them. Study-wide findings and caveats: A 13 V-J signature model discriminated ophthalmopathy versus stable hyperthyroidism.

The sequencing input was peripheral blood or thyroid tissue (not recorded which). The rearrangement joins TRBV12-3 or TRBV12-4 to TRBJ1-3; tentatively, D is TRBD1 (6 bases). The sequence was obtained from an adult man with Graves' disease, either hyperthyroidism or ophthalmopathy (not recorded which). The CDR3 coding sequence is TGTGCCGTCGGGGGGGGCTACTCTGGAAACACCATATATTTT. It yields the protein CAVGGGYSGNTIYF.